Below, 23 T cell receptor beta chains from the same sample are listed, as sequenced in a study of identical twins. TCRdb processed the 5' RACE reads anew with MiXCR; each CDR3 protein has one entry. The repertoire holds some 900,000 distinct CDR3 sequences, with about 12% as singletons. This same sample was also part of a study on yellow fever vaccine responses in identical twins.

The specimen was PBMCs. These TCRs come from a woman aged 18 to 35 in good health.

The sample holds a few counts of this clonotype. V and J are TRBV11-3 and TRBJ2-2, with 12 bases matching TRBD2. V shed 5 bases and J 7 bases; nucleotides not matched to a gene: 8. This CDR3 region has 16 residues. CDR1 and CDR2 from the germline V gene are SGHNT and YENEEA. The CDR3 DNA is TGTGCCAGCAGCCAAAGCGGACTAGCGGGGAGCGGGGAGCTGTTTTTT. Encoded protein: CASSQSGLAGSGELFF.

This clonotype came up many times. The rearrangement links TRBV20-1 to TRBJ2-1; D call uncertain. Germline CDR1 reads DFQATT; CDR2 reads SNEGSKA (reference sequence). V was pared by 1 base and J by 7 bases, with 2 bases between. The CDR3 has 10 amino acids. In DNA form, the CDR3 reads TGCAGTGCTAGAGTAAATGAGCAGTTCTTC. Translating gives CSARVNEQFF.

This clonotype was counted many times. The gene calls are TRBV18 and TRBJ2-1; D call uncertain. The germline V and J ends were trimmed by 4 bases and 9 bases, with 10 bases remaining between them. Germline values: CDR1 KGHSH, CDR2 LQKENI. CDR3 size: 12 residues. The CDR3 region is CASSRPMGEQFF. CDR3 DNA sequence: TGTGCCAGCTCACGTCCGATGGGTGAGCAGTTCTTC.

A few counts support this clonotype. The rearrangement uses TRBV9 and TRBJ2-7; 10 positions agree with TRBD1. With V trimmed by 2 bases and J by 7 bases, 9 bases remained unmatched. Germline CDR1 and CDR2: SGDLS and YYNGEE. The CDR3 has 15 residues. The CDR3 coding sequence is TGTGCCAGCAGCGTCCAGGGGACAGGGGTCTATGAGCAGTACTTC. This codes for CASSVQGTGVYEQYF.

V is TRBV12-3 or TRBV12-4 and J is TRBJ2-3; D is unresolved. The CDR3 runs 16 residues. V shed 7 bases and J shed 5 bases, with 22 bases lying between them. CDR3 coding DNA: TGTGCCAGCACCCTGAGGATGGCCGGTGGTGGAGATACGCAGTATTTT. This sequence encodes CASTLRMAGGGDTQYF.

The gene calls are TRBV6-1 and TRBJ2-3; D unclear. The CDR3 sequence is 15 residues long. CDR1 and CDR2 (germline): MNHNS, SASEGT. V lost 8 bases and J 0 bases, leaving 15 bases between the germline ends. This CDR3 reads CASRRILTSTDTQYF. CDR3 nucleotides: TGTGCCAGCCGCAGGATACTAACTAGCACAGATACGCAGTATTTT.

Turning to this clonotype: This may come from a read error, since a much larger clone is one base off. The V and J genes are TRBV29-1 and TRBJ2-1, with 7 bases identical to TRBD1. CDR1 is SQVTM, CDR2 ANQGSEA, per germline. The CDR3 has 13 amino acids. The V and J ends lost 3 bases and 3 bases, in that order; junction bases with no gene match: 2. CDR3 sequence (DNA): TGCAGCGTTGACGGGACAGTCTACAATGAGCAGTTCTTC. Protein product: CSVDGTVYNEQFF.

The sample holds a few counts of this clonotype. CDR3 sequence: CSGSGQGVKAFF. As DNA, the CDR3 is TGCAGCGGGAGTGGACAGGGAGTTAAAGCTTTCTTT. This sequence joins TRBV29-1 and TRBJ1-1; 8 bases align to TRBD1. In germline, CDR1 is SQVTM, CDR2 ANQGSEA. The CDR3 totals 12 residues. V was clipped by 7 bases and J by 9 bases; unmatched bases: 10.

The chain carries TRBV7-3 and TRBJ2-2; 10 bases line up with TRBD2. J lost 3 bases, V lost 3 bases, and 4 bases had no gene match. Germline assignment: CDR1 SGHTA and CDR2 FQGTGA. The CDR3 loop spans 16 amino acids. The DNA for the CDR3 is TGTGCCAGCAGCTTGGCTAGCGGGAGTTACACCGGGGAGCTGTTTTTT. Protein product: CASSLASGSYTGELFF.

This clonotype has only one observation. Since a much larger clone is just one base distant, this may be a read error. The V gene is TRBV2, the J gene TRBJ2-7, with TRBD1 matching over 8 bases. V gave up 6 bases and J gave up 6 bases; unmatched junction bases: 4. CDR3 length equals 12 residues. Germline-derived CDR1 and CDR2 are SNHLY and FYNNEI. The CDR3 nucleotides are TGTGCCAGCAGCATACAGGGGGGCGAGCAGTACTTC. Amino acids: CASSIQGGEQYF.

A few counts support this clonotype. The CDR3 nucleotides read TGCGCCAGCAGCTTGGCTGGGGGAGATGCAGATACGCAGTATTTT. Translated: CASSLAGGDADTQYF. The chain combines TRBV5-1 with TRBJ2-3; TRBD1 or TRBD2 may be the D gene (5 bases each). The CDR3 covers 15 residues. CDR1 and CDR2 from the germline V gene are SGHRS and YFSETQ. V shed 0 bases and J shed 4 bases, with 12 bases lying between them.

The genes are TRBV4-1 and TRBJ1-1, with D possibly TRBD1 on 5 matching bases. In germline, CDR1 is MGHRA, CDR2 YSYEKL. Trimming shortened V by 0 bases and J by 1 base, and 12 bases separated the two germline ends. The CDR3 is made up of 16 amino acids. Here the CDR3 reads CASSQETRQSNTEAFF. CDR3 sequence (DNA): TGCGCCAGCAGCCAAGAAACCCGACAGTCGAACACTGAAGCTTTCTTT.

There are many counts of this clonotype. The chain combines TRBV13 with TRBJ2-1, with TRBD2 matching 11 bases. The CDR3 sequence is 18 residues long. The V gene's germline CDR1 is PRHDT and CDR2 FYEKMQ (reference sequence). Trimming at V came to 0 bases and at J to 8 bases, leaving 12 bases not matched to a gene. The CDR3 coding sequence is TGTGCCAGCAGCTTAGGCCTGGCTAGCGGGAGGAGGAGCGATGAGCAGTTCTTC. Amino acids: CASSLGLASGRRSDEQFF.

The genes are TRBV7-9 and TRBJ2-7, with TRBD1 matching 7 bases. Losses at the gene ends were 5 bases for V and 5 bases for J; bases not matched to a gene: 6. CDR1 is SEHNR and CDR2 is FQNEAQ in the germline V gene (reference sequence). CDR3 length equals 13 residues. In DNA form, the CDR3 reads TGTGCCAGCAGCCTCCGGGACAGAAACGAGCAGTACTTC. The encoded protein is CASSLRDRNEQYF. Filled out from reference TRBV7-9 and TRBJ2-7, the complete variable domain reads DTGVSQNPRHKITKRGQNVTFRCDPISEHNRLYWYRQTLGQGPEFLTYFQNEAQLEKSRLLSDRFSAERPKGSFSTLEIQRTEQGDSAMYLCASSLRDRNEQYFGPGTRLTVT.

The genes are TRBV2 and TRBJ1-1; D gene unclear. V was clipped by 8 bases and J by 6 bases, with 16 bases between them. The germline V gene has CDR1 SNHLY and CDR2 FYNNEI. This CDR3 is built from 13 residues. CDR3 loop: CASQSGGVPEAFF. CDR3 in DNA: TGTGCCAGCCAGAGTGGTGGGGTTCCTGAAGCTTTCTTT.

CDR3: CASSSWGEEAFF. The CDR3 nucleotides are TGTGCCAGCAGCTCTTGGGGGGAAGAAGCTTTCTTT. The V call is TRBV7-9, the J call TRBJ1-1; weak D call: TRBD1 (5 bases). CDR3 length: 12 residues. Germline CDR1 reads SEHNR; CDR2 reads FQNEAQ (reference sequence). Trimming took off 4 bases at V and 8 bases at J, with 11 bases between the two ends.

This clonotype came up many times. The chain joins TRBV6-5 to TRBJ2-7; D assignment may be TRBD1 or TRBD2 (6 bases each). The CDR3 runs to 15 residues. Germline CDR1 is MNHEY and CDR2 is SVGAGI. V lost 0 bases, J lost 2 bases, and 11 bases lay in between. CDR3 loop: CASSYSSRGPYEQYF. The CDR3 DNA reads TGTGCCAGCAGTTACTCGAGTCGGGGGCCCTACGAGCAGTACTTC.

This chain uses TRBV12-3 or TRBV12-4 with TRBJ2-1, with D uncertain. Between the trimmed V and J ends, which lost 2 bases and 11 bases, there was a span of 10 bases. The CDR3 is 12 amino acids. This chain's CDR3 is CASSLMGYQQFF. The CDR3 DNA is TGTGCCAGCAGTTTAATGGGGTACCAGCAGTTCTTC.

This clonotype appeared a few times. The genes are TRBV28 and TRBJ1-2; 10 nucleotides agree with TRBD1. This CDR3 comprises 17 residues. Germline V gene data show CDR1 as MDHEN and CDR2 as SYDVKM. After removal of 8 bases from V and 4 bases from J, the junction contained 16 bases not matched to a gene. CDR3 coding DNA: TGTGCCAGCGGCGCCCCTACTAGCGACAGGGGGCTCTATGGCTACACCTTC. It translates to CASGAPTSDRGLYGYTF.

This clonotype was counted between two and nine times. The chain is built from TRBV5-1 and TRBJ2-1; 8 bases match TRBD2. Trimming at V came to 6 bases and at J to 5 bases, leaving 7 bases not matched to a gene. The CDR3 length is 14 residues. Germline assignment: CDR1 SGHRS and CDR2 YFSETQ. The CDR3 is CASTRTSINNEQFF. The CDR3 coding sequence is TGCGCCAGCACCCGGACTAGCATCAACAATGAGCAGTTCTTC.

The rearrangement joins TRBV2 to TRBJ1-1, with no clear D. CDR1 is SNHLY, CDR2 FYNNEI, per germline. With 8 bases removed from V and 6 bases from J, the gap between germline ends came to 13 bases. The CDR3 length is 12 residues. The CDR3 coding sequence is TGTGCCAGCCGGGTGGCCAGCGCTGAAGCTTTCTTT. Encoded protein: CASRVASAEAFF.

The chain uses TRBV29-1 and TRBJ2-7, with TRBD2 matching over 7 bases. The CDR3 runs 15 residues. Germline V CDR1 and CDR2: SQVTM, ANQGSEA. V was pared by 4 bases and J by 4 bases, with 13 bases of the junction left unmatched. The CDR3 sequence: CSVGLLREGFYEQYF. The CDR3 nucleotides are TGCAGCGTTGGGCTTTTAAGGGAGGGATTTTACGAGCAGTACTTC.

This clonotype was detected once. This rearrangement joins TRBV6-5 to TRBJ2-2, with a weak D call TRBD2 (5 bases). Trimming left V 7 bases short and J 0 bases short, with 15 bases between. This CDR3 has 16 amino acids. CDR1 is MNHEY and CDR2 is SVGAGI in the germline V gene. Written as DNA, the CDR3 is TGTGCCAGCATCTCTCGAGGGTTTACGAACACCGGGGAGCTGTTTTTT. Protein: CASISRGFTNTGELFF.